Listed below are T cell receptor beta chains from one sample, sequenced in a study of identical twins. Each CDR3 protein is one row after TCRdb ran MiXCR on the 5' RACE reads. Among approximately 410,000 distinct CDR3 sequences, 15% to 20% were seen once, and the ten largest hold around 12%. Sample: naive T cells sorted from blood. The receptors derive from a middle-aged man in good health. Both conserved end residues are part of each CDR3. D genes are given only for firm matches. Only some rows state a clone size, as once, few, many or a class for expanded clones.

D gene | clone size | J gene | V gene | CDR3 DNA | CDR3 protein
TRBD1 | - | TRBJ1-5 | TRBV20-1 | TGCAGTGCTAGGGACAGGATTAGCAATCAGCCCCAGCATTTT | CSARDRISNQPQHF
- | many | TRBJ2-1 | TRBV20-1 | TGCAGTGCTCAGCGCGGGGTTGCCTACAATGAGCAGTTCTTC | CSAQRGVAYNEQFF
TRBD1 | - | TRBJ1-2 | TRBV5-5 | TGTGCCAGCAGCTTGGCCATAGGACAGGGGGCAAATGGCTACACCTTC | CASSLAIGQGANGYTF
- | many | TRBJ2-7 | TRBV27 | TGTGCCAGCAGTGGGGCGGGACTGGCCTACGAGCAGTACTTC | CASSGAGLAYEQYF
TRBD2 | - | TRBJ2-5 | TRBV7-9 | TGTGCCAGCAGCTTAAGCCCTAGCGGCCAAGAGACCCAGTACTTC | CASSLSPSGQETQYF
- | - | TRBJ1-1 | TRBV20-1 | TGCAGTGCTAGATTGTGGGGCGGGAAGAACACTGAAGCTTTCTTT | CSARLWGGKNTEAFF
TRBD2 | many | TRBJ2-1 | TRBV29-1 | TGCAGCGTTGTCCTGGGACTAGCGAGGAATGAGCAGTTCTTC | CSVVLGLARNEQFF
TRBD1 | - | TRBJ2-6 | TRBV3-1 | TGTGCCAGCAGCCAAGATCCCCGCAGACAGGGTAGCCGGGCCAACGTCCTGACTTTC | CASSQDPRRQGSRANVLTF
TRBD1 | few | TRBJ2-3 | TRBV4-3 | TGCGCCAGCAGCCAAGAACCTTCAGGGACAGGGCGGAATACGCAGTATTTT | CASSQEPSGTGRNTQYF
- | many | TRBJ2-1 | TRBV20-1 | TGCAGTGCGGTGGAGTATACCTACAATGAGCAGTTCTTC | CSAVEYTYNEQFF
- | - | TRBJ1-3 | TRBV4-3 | TGCGCCAGCAGCCAACACACCCCTGGGGAATCAGGAAACACCATATATTTT | CASSQHTPGESGNTIYF
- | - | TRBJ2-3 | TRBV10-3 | TGTGCCATCAGTGAGTCCGTTCGGGGAAATACGCAGTATTTT | CAISESVRGNTQYF